These 2 T cell receptor beta chains were sequenced from one sample in a study of cytomegalovirus exposure and HLA in healthy donors. PCR was performed using 60 Vbeta and 13 Jbeta primers. Sequencing used immunoSEQ multiplex PCR; TCRdb keeps in-frame clones, though not all of them. Of 100,000 to 150,000 clones in the sample, roughly 80% were seen once. Sequences were obtained from PBMCs. Receptors originate from a man aged 18-30 years in good health and CMV-seropositive.

The chain joins TRBV11-2 to TRBJ2-5; 12 bases are a match to TRBD2. Germline trimming cut 4 bases from V and 2 bases from J; bases unmatched to any gene: 8. This CDR3 is 17 amino acids long. Per germline, CDR1 SGHAT and CDR2 FQNNGV. Written as DNA, the CDR3 is TGTGCCAGCAGCTCCGCTCTAGCGGGGGGGTCTCAAGAGACCCAGTACTTC. It specifies CASSSALAGGSQETQYF.

J is TRBJ2-7 and V is TRBV4-1; TRBD1 aligns across 7 bases. V shed 1 base, J shed 1 base, and the junction held 1 base outside the gene matches. In germline, CDR1 is MGHRA, CDR2 YSYEKL. This CDR3 has 14 residues. CDR3 residues: CASSQAQGSYEQYF. As DNA, the CDR3 is TGCGCCAGCAGCCAAGCACAGGGGTCCTACGAGCAGTACTTC.